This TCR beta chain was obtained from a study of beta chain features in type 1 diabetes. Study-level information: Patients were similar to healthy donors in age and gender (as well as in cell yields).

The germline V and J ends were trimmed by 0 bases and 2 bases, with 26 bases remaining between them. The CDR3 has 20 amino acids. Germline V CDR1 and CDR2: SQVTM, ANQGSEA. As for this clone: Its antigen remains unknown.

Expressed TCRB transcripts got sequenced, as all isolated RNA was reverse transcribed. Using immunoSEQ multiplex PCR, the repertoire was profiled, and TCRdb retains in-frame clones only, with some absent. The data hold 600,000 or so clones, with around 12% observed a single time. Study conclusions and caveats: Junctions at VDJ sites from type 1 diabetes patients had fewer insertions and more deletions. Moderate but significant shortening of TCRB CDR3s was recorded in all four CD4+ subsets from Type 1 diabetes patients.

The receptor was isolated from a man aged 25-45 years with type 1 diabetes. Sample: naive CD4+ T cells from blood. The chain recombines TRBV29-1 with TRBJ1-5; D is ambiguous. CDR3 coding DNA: TGCAGCGTTGAAGAGGGAGGTAAACAGCGTTGTTTCTTGGGCAATCAGCCCCAGCATTTT. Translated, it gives CSVEEGGKQRCFLGNQPQHF.